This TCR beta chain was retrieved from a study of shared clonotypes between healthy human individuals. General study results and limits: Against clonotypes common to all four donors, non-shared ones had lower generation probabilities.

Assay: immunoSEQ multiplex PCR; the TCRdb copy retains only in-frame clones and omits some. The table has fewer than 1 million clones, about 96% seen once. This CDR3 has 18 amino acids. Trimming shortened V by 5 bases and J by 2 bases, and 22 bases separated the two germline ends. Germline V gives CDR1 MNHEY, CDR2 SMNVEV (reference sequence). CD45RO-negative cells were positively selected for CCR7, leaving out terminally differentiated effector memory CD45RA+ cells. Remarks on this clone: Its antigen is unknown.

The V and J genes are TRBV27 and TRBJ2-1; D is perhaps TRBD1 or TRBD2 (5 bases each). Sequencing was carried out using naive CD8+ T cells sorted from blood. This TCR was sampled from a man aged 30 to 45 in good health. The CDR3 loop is CASSHKGARDPTYNEQFF. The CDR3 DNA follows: TGTGCCAGCAGTCACAAAGGGGCTCGGGACCCTACCTACAATGAGCAGTTCTTC.